This T cell receptor beta chain was retrieved from a study of T-cell reconstitution after alpha-beta-depleted transplantation in children. V shed 6 bases and J shed 4 bases, with 19 bases lying between them. The CDR3 loop spans 15 amino acids. Construction of the TCRbeta library involved unique molecular identifiers. TCRdb analysed the PCR reads with MiXCR anew, one entry per CDR3 protein. Among approximately 640,000 distinct CDR3 sequences listed, 16% were seen once. This clonotype was seen many times. The rearrangement uses TRBV12-3 or TRBV12-4 and TRBJ2-7, with D perhaps matching TRBD2 (7 bases). Sequenced here: PBMCs from the stem cell graft donor, sampled from the stem cell graft. The TCR sequence derives from a human donor who donated a stem cell graft to a child with acute myeloid leukemia. In nucleotides, the CDR3 is TGTGCCAGCAGGGTGGCGGGGGCGAGTTTATACGAGCAGTACTTC. Its protein product is CASRVAGASLYEQYF.